This TCR beta chain was observed in a study of cytomegalovirus exposure and HLA in healthy donors. Study findings and constraints: Some V segments, including TRBV6-2 and TRBV6-3, were excluded as indistinguishable. Analyzed later, most CMV-associated TCR beta chains appeared HLA-restricted. The investigators catalogued 164 TCR beta chains as cytomegalovirus-associated.

Germline CDR1 and CDR2: SGDLS and YYNGEE. Germline trimming cut 7 bases from V and 3 bases from J; bases unmatched to any gene: 6. This CDR3 has 14 residues. The primer mix had 60 Vbeta and 13 Jbeta primers. Using immunoSEQ multiplex PCR, the repertoire was profiled, and TCRdb retains in-frame clones only, with some absent. Found here are around 170,000 clones, roughly 76% of them singletons; the top ten hold approximately 6.3%. For this clone: Antigen unknown.

The sequencing input was PBMCs. The chain combines TRBV9 with TRBJ2-1; 8 positions match TRBD2. The TCR was taken from a man aged 40-49 years in good health and CMV-seropositive. CDR3 DNA: TGTGCCAGCTCCGGGGGGGCTTTCTACAATGAGCAGTTCTTC. This encodes CASSGGAFYNEQFF.